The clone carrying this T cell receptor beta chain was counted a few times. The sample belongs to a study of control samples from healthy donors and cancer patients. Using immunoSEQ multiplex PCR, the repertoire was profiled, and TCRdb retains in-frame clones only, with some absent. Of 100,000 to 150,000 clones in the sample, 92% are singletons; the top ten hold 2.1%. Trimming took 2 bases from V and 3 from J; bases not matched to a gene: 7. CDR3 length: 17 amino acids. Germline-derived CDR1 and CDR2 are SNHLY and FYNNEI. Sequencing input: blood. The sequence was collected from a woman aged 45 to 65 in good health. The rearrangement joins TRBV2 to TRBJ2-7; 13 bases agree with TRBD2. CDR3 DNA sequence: TGTGCCAGCAGTGAAAGGACTGGACTAGCGGGGGACTACGAGCAGTACTTC. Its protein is CASSERTGLAGDYEQYF.